This T cell receptor beta chain was recovered during a study of post-analysis software for immune sequencing data. Study-level findings and limits: Roughly 5 TRBV segments, TRBV5-6, TRBV5-1 and TRBV20-1 among them, were found more frequent in patients than controls.

Libraries were made from TCR beta cDNA, and they carried unique molecular identifiers. TCRdb re-analysed the PCR reads in MiXCR, keeping a single row per CDR3 protein. The data show around 770,000 distinct CDR3 sequences, with 40% to 55% seen just once and 4.9% held by the top ten. This clonotype was recorded once. Its antigen is unidentified. Germline CDR1 is DFQATT and CDR2 is SNEGSKA (reference sequence). CDR3 size: 17 residues. V shed 3 bases, J shed 0 bases, and the junction held 8 bases outside the gene matches. The rearrangement uses TRBV20-1 and TRBJ2-3; TRBD2 matches at 11 bases. Source material: blood. This TCR derives from a girl under 18 with multiple sclerosis. The CDR3 coding sequence is TGCAGTGCTAGTGGTCTAGCGGGAGGTCTAAGCACAGATACGCAGTATTTT. Its protein is CSASGLAGGLSTDTQYF.